This T cell receptor beta chain is from a study of blood T cell repertoires in COVID-19. Germline-derived CDR1 and CDR2 are MDHEN and SYDVKM. The CDR3 covers 12 residues. The V end lost 5 bases, the J end lost 9 bases, and 10 bases lay between the germline ends. The count of this clone is one. Generated by immunoSEQ multiplex PCR, the TCRdb table keeps only in-frame clones and is missing some. The sample has some 140,000 clones, 65% to 90% seen once. Sequences were obtained from peripheral blood. The TCR sequence derives from a woman aged 55-75 years with active or convalescent COVID-19. The chain employs TRBV28 and TRBJ1-4; D not certain. The CDR3 DNA is TGTGCCAGCAGTCCAATAGAGCAAAAACTGTTTTTT. This encodes CASSPIEQKLFF. Filled out from reference TRBV28 and TRBJ1-4, the complete variable domain reads DVKVTQSSRYLVKRTGEKVFLECVQDMDHENMFWYRQDPGLGLRLIYFSYDVKMKEKGDIPEGYSVSREKKERFSLILESASTNQTSMYLCASSPIEQKLFFGSGTQLSVL.